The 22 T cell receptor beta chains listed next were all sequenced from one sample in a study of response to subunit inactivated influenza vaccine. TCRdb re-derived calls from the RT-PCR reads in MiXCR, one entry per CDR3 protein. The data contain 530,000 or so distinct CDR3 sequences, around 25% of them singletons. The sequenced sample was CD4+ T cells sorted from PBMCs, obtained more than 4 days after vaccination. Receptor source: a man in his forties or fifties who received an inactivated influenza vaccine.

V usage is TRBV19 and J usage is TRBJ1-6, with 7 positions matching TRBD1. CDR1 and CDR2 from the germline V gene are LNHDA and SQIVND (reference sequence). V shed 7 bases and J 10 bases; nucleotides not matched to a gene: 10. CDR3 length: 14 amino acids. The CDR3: CASTTGNTASPLHF. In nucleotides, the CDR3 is TGTGCCAGTACGACAGGGAACACTGCATCACCCCTCCACTTT.

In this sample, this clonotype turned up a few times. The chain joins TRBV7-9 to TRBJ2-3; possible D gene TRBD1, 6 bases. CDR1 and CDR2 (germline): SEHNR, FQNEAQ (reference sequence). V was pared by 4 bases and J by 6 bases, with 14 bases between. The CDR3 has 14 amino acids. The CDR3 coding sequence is TGTGCCAGCAGCTCTCGAGGGGGACCCGATACGCAGTATTTT. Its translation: CASSSRGGPDTQYF.

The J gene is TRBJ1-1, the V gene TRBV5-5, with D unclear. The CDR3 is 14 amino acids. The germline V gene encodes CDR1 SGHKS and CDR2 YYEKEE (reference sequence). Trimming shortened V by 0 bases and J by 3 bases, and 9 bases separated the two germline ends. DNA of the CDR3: TGTGCCAGCAGCTTGGGGTACAGCTACACTGAAGCTTTCTTT. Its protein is CASSLGYSYTEAFF.

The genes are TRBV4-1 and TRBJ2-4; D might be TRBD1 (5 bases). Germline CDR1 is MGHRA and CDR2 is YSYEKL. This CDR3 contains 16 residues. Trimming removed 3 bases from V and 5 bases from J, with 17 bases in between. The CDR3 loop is CASSHNLGRDQNIQYF. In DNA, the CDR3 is TGCGCCAGCAGCCATAATCTTGGCAGGGATCAAAACATTCAGTACTTC.

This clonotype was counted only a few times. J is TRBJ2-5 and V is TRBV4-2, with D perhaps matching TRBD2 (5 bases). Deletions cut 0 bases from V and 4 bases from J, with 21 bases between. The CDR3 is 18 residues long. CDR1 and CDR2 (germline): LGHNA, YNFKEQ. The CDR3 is CASSQDSLRGSRRETQYF. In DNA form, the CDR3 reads TGTGCCAGCAGCCAAGATTCCCTCCGGGGTAGCCGGAGAGAGACCCAGTACTTC.

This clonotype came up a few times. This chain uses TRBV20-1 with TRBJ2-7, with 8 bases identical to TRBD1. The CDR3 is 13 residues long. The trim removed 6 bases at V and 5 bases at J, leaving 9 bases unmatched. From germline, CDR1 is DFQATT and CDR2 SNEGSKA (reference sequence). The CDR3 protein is CSADRTGIDEQYF. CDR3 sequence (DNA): TGCAGTGCAGACCGGACAGGGATCGACGAGCAGTACTTC.

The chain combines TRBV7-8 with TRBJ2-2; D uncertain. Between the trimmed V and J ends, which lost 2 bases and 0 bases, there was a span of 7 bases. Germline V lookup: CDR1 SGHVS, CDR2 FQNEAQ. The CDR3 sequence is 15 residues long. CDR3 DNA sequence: TGTGCCAGCAGCTTACCAGCTACGAACACCGGGGAGCTGTTTTTT. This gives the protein CASSLPATNTGELFF.

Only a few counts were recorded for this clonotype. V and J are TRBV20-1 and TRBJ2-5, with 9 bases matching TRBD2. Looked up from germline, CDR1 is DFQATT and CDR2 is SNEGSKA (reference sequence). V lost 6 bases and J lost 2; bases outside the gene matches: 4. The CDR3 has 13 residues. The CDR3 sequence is CSAQRGAQETQYF. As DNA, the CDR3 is TGCAGTGCCCAGCGGGGGGCACAAGAGACCCAGTACTTC.

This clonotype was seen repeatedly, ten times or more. CDR3 sequence: CASSYNTPGTGELFF. Here the CDR3 DNA reads TGTGCCAGCAGTTACAACACTCCGGGCACCGGGGAGCTGTTTTTT. The J gene is TRBJ2-2, the V gene TRBV6-5; unclear D gene. Trimming took 2 bases from V and 4 from J, leaving 11 bases between them. This CDR3 comprises 15 residues. From germline, CDR1 is MNHEY and CDR2 SVGAGI.

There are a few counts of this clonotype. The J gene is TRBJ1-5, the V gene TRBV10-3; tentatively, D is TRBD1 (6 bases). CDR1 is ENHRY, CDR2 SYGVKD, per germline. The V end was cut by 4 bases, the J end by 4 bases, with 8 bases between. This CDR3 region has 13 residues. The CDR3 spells CAISGTANQPQHF. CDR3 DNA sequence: TGTGCCATCAGTGGGACAGCAAATCAGCCCCAGCATTTT.

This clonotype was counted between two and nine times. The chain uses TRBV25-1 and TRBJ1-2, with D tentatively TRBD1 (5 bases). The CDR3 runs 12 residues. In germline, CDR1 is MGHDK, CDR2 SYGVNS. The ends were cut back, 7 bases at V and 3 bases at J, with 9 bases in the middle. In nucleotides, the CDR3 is TGTGCCAGCATCGGGACCCACTATGGCTACACCTTC. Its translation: CASIGTHYGYTF.

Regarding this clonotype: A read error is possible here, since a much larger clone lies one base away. CDR3 region: CASSYLSRERQYGYTF. DNA of the CDR3: TGTGCCAGCAGTTATCTCTCCCGGGAAAGGCAATATGGCTACACCTTC. J is TRBJ1-2 and V is TRBV6-2 or TRBV6-3, with D unresolved. The CDR3 extends over 16 amino acids. Germline values: CDR1 MNHEY, CDR2 SVGEGT. The V and J ends lost 3 bases and 5 bases respectively, with 19 bases between them.

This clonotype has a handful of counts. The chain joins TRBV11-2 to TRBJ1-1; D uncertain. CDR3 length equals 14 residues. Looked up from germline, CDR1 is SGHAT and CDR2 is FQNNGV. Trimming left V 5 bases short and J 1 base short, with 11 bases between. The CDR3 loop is CASSPRRPNTEAFF. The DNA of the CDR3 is TGTGCCAGCAGCCCACGCCGTCCGAACACTGAAGCTTTCTTT.

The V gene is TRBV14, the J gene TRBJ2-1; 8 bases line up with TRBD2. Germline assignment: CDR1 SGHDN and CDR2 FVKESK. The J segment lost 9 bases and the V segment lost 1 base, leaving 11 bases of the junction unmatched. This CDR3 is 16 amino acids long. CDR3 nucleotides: TGTGCCAGCAGCCAAGTTTTCGGGAGGGCCGGTGGTGAGCAGTTCTTC. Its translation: CASSQVFGRAGGEQFF.

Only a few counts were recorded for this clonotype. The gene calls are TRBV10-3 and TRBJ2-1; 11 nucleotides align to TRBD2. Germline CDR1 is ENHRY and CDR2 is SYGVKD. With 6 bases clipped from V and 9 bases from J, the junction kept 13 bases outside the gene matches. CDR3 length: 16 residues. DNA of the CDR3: TGTGCCATCAGCGCTGGGAGCCGACTAGCGGGGTCTGAGCAGTTCTTC. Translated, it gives CAISAGSRLAGSEQFF.

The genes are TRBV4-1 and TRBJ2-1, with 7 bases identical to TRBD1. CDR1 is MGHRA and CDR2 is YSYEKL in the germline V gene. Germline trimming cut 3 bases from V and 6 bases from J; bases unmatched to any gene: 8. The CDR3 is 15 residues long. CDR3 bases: TGCGCCAGCAGCCATTCCGGGACAGCCATCAATGAGCAGTTCTTC. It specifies CASSHSGTAINEQFF.

CDR3 nucleotides: TGTGCCACCAGCAAAACCCGGGACGGCTACAATGAGCAGTTCTTC. Protein: CATSKTRDGYNEQFF. This rearrangement joins TRBV15 to TRBJ2-1; D tentatively fits TRBD1 or TRBD2 (5 bases each). The V gene lost 4 bases and the J gene lost 3 bases, with 13 bases spanning the gap. CDR3 size: 15 residues. Per germline, CDR1 LNHNV and CDR2 YYDKDF (reference sequence). Filled out from reference TRBV15 and TRBJ2-1, the complete variable domain reads DAMVIQNPRYQVTQFGKPVTLSCSQTLNHNVMYWYQQKSSQAPKLLFHYYDKDFNNEADTPDNFQSRRPNTSFCFLDIRSPGLGDTAMYLCATSKTRDGYNEQFFGPGTRLTVL.

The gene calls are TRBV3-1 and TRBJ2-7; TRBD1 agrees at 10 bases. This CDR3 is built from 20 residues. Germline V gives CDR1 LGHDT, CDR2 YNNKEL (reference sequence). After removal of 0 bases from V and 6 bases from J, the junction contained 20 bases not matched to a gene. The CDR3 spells CASSQELATTGGKTDREQYF. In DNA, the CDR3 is TGTGCCAGCAGCCAAGAATTGGCTACGACAGGGGGCAAAACGGATCGCGAGCAGTACTTC.

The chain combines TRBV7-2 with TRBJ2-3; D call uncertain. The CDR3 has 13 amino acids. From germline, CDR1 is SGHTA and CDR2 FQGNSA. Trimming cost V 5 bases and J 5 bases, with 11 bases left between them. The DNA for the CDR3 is TGTGCCAGCAGCCTACGGCCCCAAGATACGCAGTATTTT. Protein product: CASSLRPQDTQYF.

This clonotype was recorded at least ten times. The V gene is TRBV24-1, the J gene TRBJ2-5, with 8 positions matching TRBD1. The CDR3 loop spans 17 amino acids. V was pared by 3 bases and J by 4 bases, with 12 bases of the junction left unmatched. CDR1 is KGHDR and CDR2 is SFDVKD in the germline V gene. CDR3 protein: CATSDPTPGGLIETQYF. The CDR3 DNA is TGTGCCACCAGTGATCCCACCCCAGGGGGCTTAATAGAGACCCAGTACTTC.

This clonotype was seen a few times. CDR3 amino acids: CAWVSVTSYEQYF. The CDR3 DNA is TGTGCCTGGGTTAGCGTTACCTCCTACGAGCAGTACTTC. The V gene is TRBV30, the J gene TRBJ2-7, with D perhaps matching TRBD2 (5 bases). Deletions cut 5 bases from V and 0 bases from J, with 11 bases between. Germline V gene data show CDR1 as GTSNPN and CDR2 as SVGIG (reference sequence). This CDR3 spans 13 amino acids. Full variable domain (rest looked up from reference TRBV30 and TRBJ2-7): SQTIHQWPATLVQPVGSPLSLECTVEGTSNPNLYWYRQAAGRGLQLLFYSVGIGQISSEVPQNLSASRPQDRQFILSSKKLLLSDSGFYLCAWVSVTSYEQYFGPGTRLTVT.

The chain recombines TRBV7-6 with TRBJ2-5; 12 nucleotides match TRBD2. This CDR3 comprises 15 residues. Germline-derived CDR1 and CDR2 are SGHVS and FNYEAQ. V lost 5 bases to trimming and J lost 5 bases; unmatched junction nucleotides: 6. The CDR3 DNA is TGTGCCAGCAGCCGTCCTAGCGGGGGGGTGGAGACCCAGTACTTC. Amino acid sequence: CASSRPSGGVETQYF.